The next 21 T cell receptor beta chains were all read from a single sample in a study of blood T cell repertoires in COVID-19. The assay was immunoSEQ multiplex PCR, and TCRdb's table has in-frame clones only and misses some. The sample holds some 20,000 clones, about 86% seen once. The specimen was peripheral blood. The receptors were sampled from a man in his 70s with acute or convalescent COVID-19.

The chain uses TRBV6-5 and TRBJ1-2, with D unresolved. The CDR3 consists of 13 residues. CDR1 MNHEY and CDR2 SVGAGI come from the germline V gene. V lost 2 bases and J 1 base, leaving 5 bases between the germline ends. The CDR3 here is CASSYQINYGYTF. The CDR3 DNA is TGTGCCAGCAGTTACCAGATTAACTATGGCTACACCTTC.

The chain recombines TRBV21-1 with TRBJ2-2; the table's D call, TRBD1, was not checked against the DNA. TRBV21-1 is termed a pseudogene. The CDR3 loop spans 11 amino acids. The CDR3: CGPGSTGELFF. As DNA, the CDR3 is TGTGGGCCAGGGTCCACCGGGGAGCTGTTTTTT.

The chain carries TRBV6-5 and TRBJ1-1; TRBD1 matches 7 bases. Germline loops: CDR1 MNHEY, CDR2 SVGAGI. V shed 8 bases and J 1 base; nucleotides not matched to a gene: 4. The CDR3 loop spans 13 amino acids. The CDR3 is CASRRDRNTEAFF. CDR3 nucleotide sequence: TGTGCCAGCCGCCGGGACAGGAACACTGAAGCTTTCTTT.

The V gene is TRBV4-2, the J gene TRBJ1-2, with 7 bases identical to TRBD1. Germline CDR1 is LGHNA and CDR2 is YNFKEQ. CDR3 length: 14 amino acids. V lost 4 bases, J lost 4 bases, and 6 bases stayed unmatched. The CDR3 loop is CASSRDRQGYGYTF. In DNA form, the CDR3 reads TGTGCCAGCAGCCGCGATAGACAGGGCTATGGCTACACCTTC.

The chain links TRBV7-3 to TRBJ2-2; 16 bases are shared with TRBD2. Looked up from germline, CDR1 is SGHTA and CDR2 is FQGTGA. The CDR3 is 18 residues long. Trimming cost V 5 bases and J 5 bases; bases outside gene matches: 8. The CDR3 nucleotides read TGTGCCAGCAGCACGGGACTAGCGGGAGGGCCTCGAACCGGGGAGCTGTTTTTT. Translated: CASSTGLAGGPRTGELFF.

V and J are TRBV19 and TRBJ1-3; D is perhaps TRBD1 (5 bases). This CDR3 has 12 amino acids. V dropped 6 bases and J dropped 2 bases, with 5 bases sitting between them. Germline CDR1 LNHDA, CDR2 SQIVND (reference sequence). DNA for the CDR3: TGTGCCAGTAGAGGGGCTGGAAACACCATATATTTT. It yields the protein CASRGAGNTIYF.

This chain joins TRBV4-1 and TRBJ2-1; 9 nucleotides line up with TRBD2. Germline values: CDR1 MGHRA, CDR2 YSYEKL. V shed 2 bases and J 2 bases; nucleotides not matched to a gene: 7. CDR3 size: 17 residues. CDR3 amino acids: CASSQLLAGAPYNEQFF. DNA of the CDR3: TGCGCCAGCAGCCAACTCTTAGCGGGAGCACCCTACAATGAGCAGTTCTTC.

The CDR3: CASSFGTSGTGELFF. CDR3 DNA sequence: TGTGCCAGCAGCTTCGGGACTAGCGGGACAGGGGAGCTGTTTTTT. The V call is TRBV7-9, the J call TRBJ2-2; 13 bases match TRBD2. The germline V gene has CDR1 SEHNR and CDR2 FQNEAQ (reference sequence). Trimming at V came to 3 bases and at J to 8 bases, leaving 3 bases not matched to a gene. The CDR3 totals 15 residues.

The chain couples TRBV9 to TRBJ2-4; no clear D gene. Germline assignment: CDR1 SGDLS and CDR2 YYNGEE. Trimming took off 0 bases at V and 3 bases at J, with 7 bases between the two ends. The CDR3 covers 14 residues. The CDR3 protein is CASSVGPSKNIQYF. The CDR3 DNA reads as TGTGCCAGCAGCGTAGGCCCTAGCAAAAACATTCAGTACTTC.

The genes are TRBV3-1 (or the pseudogene TRBV3-2) and TRBJ2-4; weak D call: TRBD1 (5 bases). The CDR3 runs to 16 residues. CDR1 is LGHDT, CDR2 YNNKEL, per germline (reference sequence). Trimming removed 0 bases at V and 7 bases at J, with 16 bases between. CDR3 nucleotide sequence: TGTGCCAGCAGCCAAGATCGAAGGGGTGAAAGGAACATTCAGTACTTC. Translation gives CASSQDRRGERNIQYF.

CDR3 residues: CASSFFKRAETQYF. Written as DNA, the CDR3 is TGTGCCAGCAGCTTTTTCAAGCGGGCCGAGACCCAGTACTTC. The chain links TRBV7-2 to TRBJ2-5; D might be TRBD2 (6 bases). This CDR3 contains 14 residues. The V end lost 3 bases, the J end lost 5 bases, and 13 bases lay between the germline ends. Germline-derived CDR1 and CDR2 are SGHTA and FQGNSA.

This rearrangement joins TRBV18 to TRBJ2-7, with D possibly being TRBD2 (5 bases). This CDR3 has 14 residues. Germline V lookup: CDR1 KGHSH, CDR2 LQKENI. V lost 1 base and J lost 0, with 7 bases in between. This CDR3 is CASSPREFSYEQYF. DNA for the CDR3: TGTGCCAGCTCACCACGGGAGTTCTCCTACGAGCAGTACTTC.

The rearrangement uses TRBV12-5 and TRBJ1-3, with 7 bases aligning to TRBD1. Germline CDR1 and CDR2: LGHNT and FRNRAP. This CDR3 has 16 residues. Germline trimming cut 8 bases from V and 3 bases from J; bases unmatched to any gene: 13. CDR3 residues: CASSPSFRGLGNTIYF. In DNA, the CDR3 is TGTGCTAGTTCCCCCTCCTTTAGGGGGCTTGGAAACACCATATATTTT.

This chain connects TRBV6-4 to TRBJ1-2; 8 bases agree with TRBD1. The germline V gene encodes CDR1 MRHNA and CDR2 SNTAGT. CDR3 length: 14 residues. Germline trimming cut 5 bases from V and 4 bases from J; bases unmatched to any gene: 6. CDR3 nucleotide sequence: TGTGCCAGCAGTCCAGGGGGCCAACCCTATGGCTACACCTTC. Translating it yields CASSPGGQPYGYTF.

The chain has TRBV5-1 and TRBJ2-1, with TRBD1 identical over 9 bases. Germline V CDR1 and CDR2: SGHRS, YFSETQ. Trimming removed 4 bases from V and 8 bases from J; junction bases left unmatched: 10. The length of the CDR3 is 15 residues. Here the CDR3 reads CASSPIPGTGYEQFF. CDR3 DNA sequence: TGCGCCAGCAGCCCGATTCCCGGGACAGGGTATGAGCAGTTCTTC.

This chain uses TRBV6-6 with TRBJ2-2; TRBD2 matches 16 bases. From germline, CDR1 is MNHNY and CDR2 SVGAGI (reference sequence). There are 18 residues in the CDR3. V dropped 5 bases and J dropped 6; count of bases not matched to a gene: 9. CDR3 DNA sequence: TGTGCCAGCAGTCCCGGGACTAGCGGGAGGGCCGAATCCGGGGAGCTGTTTTTT. Residues: CASSPGTSGRAESGELFF.

Here the CDR3 reads CASSSAGYRGTEQYF. Written as DNA, the CDR3 is TGTGCCAGCAGCTCCGCAGGGTACAGGGGTACCGAGCAGTACTTC. The chain employs TRBV5-4 and TRBJ2-7, with 7 bases lining up with TRBD1. CDR3 length: 15 amino acids. V shed 3 bases and J 6 bases; nucleotides not matched to a gene: 12. Germline assignment: CDR1 SGHNT and CDR2 YYREEE (reference sequence).

The sample holds a few counts of this clone. The chain carries TRBV5-4 and TRBJ2-5, with no clear D. CDR1 is SGHNT and CDR2 is YYREEE in the germline V gene (reference sequence). With 0 bases removed from V and 4 bases from J, the gap between germline ends came to 4 bases. The CDR3 loop spans 12 amino acids. CDR3 residues: CASSLAGETQYF. CDR3 DNA: TGTGCCAGCAGCTTGGCCGGAGAGACCCAGTACTTC.

The rearrangement joins TRBV19 to TRBJ2-3; D call uncertain. Trimming removed 1 base from V and 5 bases from J, with 7 bases in between. Looked up from germline, CDR1 is LNHDA and CDR2 is SQIVND (reference sequence). CDR3 length equals 13 residues. CDR3 protein: CASSIAPGDTQYF. The CDR3 DNA sequence: TGTGCCAGTAGTATAGCGCCGGGAGATACGCAGTATTTT.

The chain carries TRBV29-1 and TRBJ2-1; D may be TRBD2 (6 bases). Germline V CDR1 and CDR2: SQVTM, ANQGSEA. This CDR3 has 13 residues. Between the trimmed V and J ends, which lost 6 bases and 5 bases, there was a span of 14 bases. CDR3 in amino acids: CSVDTWTNNEQFF. For the CDR3, the DNA is TGCAGCGTGGATACTTGGACTAACAATGAGCAGTTCTTC.

This clone was counted once. The chain joins TRBV9 to TRBJ1-5, with D perhaps matching TRBD1 (6 bases). The CDR3 contains 14 residues. CDR1 is SGDLS, CDR2 YYNGEE, per germline. Trimming stripped 3 bases from V and 1 base from J, with 8 bases between. CDR3 nucleotide sequence: TGTGCCAGCAGCGCAGGACAGAGCAATCAGCCCCAGCATTTT. The encoded protein is CASSAGQSNQPQHF.